A single sample is the source of the 30 T cell receptor beta chains below, sequenced in a study of cytomegalovirus exposure and HLA in healthy donors. In the PCR, 60 Vbeta and 13 Jbeta primers were used. Method: immunoSEQ multiplex PCR; TCRdb's copy keeps in-frame clones and lacks some. The sample has 150,000 to 200,000 clones, approximately 70% seen once. The sample taken for sequencing was PBMCs. These receptors came from a woman in her 30s in good health and CMV-seronegative.

The rearrangement joins TRBV29-1 to TRBJ2-7, with TRBD2 matching over 12 bases. The CDR3 loop spans 15 amino acids. With 5 bases clipped from V and 1 base from J, the junction kept 6 bases outside the gene matches. The germline V gene encodes CDR1 SQVTM and CDR2 ANQGSEA. Here the CDR3 reads CSVRRTSGDSYEQYF. CDR3 sequence (DNA): TGCAGCGTTCGCCGGACTAGCGGGGATTCCTACGAGCAGTACTTC.

V gene TRBV2 combines with J gene TRBJ2-7; TRBD1 agrees at 8 bases. Germline V lookup: CDR1 SNHLY, CDR2 FYNNEI. The CDR3 covers 15 residues. With 5 bases clipped from V and 7 bases from J, the junction kept 13 bases outside the gene matches. CDR3 DNA: TGTGCCAGCAGTTCCGGCAGGGGGCTGTTTAGGGAGCAGTACTTC. Amino acids: CASSSGRGLFREQYF. The full variable domain, with the rest looked up from reference TRBV2 and TRBJ2-7, is EPEVTQTPSHQVTQMGQEVILRCVPISNHLYFYWYRQILGQKVEFLVSFYNNEISEKSEIFDDQFSVERPDGSNFTLKIRSTKLEDSAMYFCASSSGRGLFREQYFGPGTRLTVT.

As for this clone: Sequence at one end of the junction differs from germline and may be a read error. The chain uses TRBV7-9 and TRBJ1-3; TRBD1 might be the D (6 bases). The CDR3 sequence is 17 residues long. Per germline, CDR1 SEHNR and CDR2 FQNEAQ (reference sequence). This CDR3 reads CSSSFPLTGFAGNTIYF. The CDR3, as DNA: TGTTCCAGCAGCTTTCCCCTAACAGGGTTTGCTGGAAACACCATATATTTT.

J is TRBJ2-7 and V is TRBV6-1; weak D call: TRBD1 (6 bases). This CDR3 contains 14 residues. From germline, CDR1 is MNHNS and CDR2 SASEGT. V was clipped by 4 bases and J by 2 bases, with 12 bases between them. The CDR3 loop reads CASSGRQAPYEQYF. The CDR3 nucleotides are TGTGCCAGCAGTGGCCGACAGGCCCCCTACGAGCAGTACTTC.

This clone has only a few counts. This rearrangement joins TRBV6-5 to TRBJ1-5; possibly TRBD1 for D (5 bases). CDR3 length: 15 amino acids. Germline V gene sequence: CDR1 MNHEY, CDR2 SVGAGI. V was shortened by 0 bases and J by 5 bases, with 11 bases between the two germline ends. This CDR3 is CASSYSRGGDQPQHF. CDR3 nucleotides: TGTGCCAGCAGTTACTCACGGGGGGGAGATCAGCCCCAGCATTTT.

This chain links TRBV5-1 with TRBJ1-6; D is possibly TRBD1 (6 bases). The germline V and J ends were trimmed by 4 bases and 9 bases, with 14 bases remaining between them. Germline assignment: CDR1 SGHRS and CDR2 YFSETQ. There are 14 residues in the CDR3. The CDR3 sequence: CASSAGQSGSPLHF. In DNA form, the CDR3 reads TGCGCCAGCAGCGCTGGACAGAGCGGTTCACCCCTCCACTTT.

This clone was seen a few times. The J gene is TRBJ2-3, the V gene TRBV5-4, with D hard to call. CDR1 and CDR2 (germline): SGHNT, YYREEE (reference sequence). V was shortened by 0 bases and J by 0 bases, with 8 bases between the two germline ends. The CDR3 consists of 15 residues. The CDR3 nucleotides are TGTGCCAGCAGCTTGGGGGCGCCTAGCACAGATACGCAGTATTTT. This translates into CASSLGAPSTDTQYF.

V gene TRBV10-1 combines with J gene TRBJ1-1; D might be TRBD1 (5 bases). The CDR3 covers 13 residues. Between the trimmed V and J ends, which lost 4 bases and 2 bases, there was a span of 8 bases. Germline lookup yields CDR1 WNHNN and CDR2 SYGVQD (reference sequence). CDR3 bases: TGCGCCAGCAGTGGGGGCAGAAACACTGAAGCTTTCTTT. It encodes CASSGGRNTEAFF.

The chain uses TRBV19 and TRBJ2-2, with 13 nucleotides matching TRBD2. The CDR3 is 15 amino acids. V shed 6 bases and J 11 bases; nucleotides not matched to a gene: 9. Germline values: CDR1 LNHDA, CDR2 SQIVND (reference sequence). The CDR3 DNA follows: TGTGCCAGTAGGGTGGGGACTAGCGGGGCAACCGAGCTGTTTTTT. This codes for CASRVGTSGATELFF.

The CDR3, as DNA: TGTGCCAGCAGGCCCGGGACTAGCGGGGGGTACCCCTACGAGCAGTACTTC. Translating gives CASRPGTSGGYPYEQYF. The chain joins TRBV7-8 to TRBJ2-7; 15 nucleotides agree with TRBD2. Looked up from germline, CDR1 is SGHVS and CDR2 is FQNEAQ. CDR3 length: 17 amino acids. Trimming cost V 6 bases and J 2 bases; bases outside gene matches: 8.

This chain links TRBV2 with TRBJ2-3; 7 positions match TRBD2. This CDR3 region has 15 residues. The trim removed 2 bases at V and 5 bases at J, leaving 7 bases unmatched. Germline V gene sequence: CDR1 SNHLY, CDR2 FYNNEI. CDR3 in amino acids: CASSESLARGDTQYF. CDR3 DNA: TGTGCCAGCAGTGAATCACTAGCGCGCGGAGATACGCAGTATTTT.

This chain joins TRBV4-2 and TRBJ2-3; 7 bases align to TRBD2. Germline V CDR1 and CDR2: LGHNA, YNFKEQ. This CDR3 is built from 18 residues. The trim removed 4 bases at V and 1 base at J, leaving 14 bases unmatched. CDR3 protein: CASSLLLGLADGTDTQYF. The DNA of the CDR3 is TGTGCCAGCAGCCTACTTTTGGGGCTAGCGGACGGCACAGATACGCAGTATTTT.

V and J are TRBV27 and TRBJ2-5, with 11 nucleotides matching TRBD1. The DNA matches TRBJ2-7 better at its end, which makes the J call doubtful. Per germline, CDR1 MNHEY and CDR2 SMNVEV (reference sequence). The CDR3 contains 15 residues. This CDR3 is CASSLAGTGGYEQYF. CDR3 DNA sequence: TGTGCCAGCAGTTTGGCCGGGACAGGGGGCTACGAGCAGTACTTC.

The chain uses TRBV6-1 and TRBJ2-3; maybe TRBD2 (5 bases). CDR1 and CDR2 from the germline V gene are MNHNS and SASEGT. The CDR3 extends over 14 amino acids. Trimming removed 4 bases at V and 6 bases at J, with 14 bases between. CDR3 region: CASSAAGVPDTQYF. The CDR3 nucleotides are TGTGCCAGCAGTGCTGCGGGTGTACCGGATACGCAGTATTTT.

Concerning this clone: Since no conserved phenylalanine or tryptophan closes the CDR3, a read error is the likely cause. The chain carries TRBV5-1 and TRBJ2-3, with D maybe TRBD1 (6 bases). This CDR3 spans 16 amino acids. With 6 bases removed from V and 3 bases from J, the gap between germline ends came to 20 bases. Germline assignment: CDR1 SGHRS and CDR2 YFSETQ. CDR3 amino acids: CASTVNPRGATDTQYS. The CDR3 region has the DNA TGCGCCAGCACCGTGAACCCCAGGGGCGCGACAGATACGCAGTATTCT.

This clone was seen only once. The genes are TRBV27 and TRBJ1-1; no clear D. V lost 7 bases, J lost 1 base, and 19 bases lay in between. There are 16 residues in the CDR3. CDR1 and CDR2 from the germline V gene are MNHEY and SMNVEV (reference sequence). The CDR3 reads CASTDLPPRSNTEAFF. For the CDR3, the DNA is TGTGCCAGCACCGACCTCCCCCCCAGGTCGAACACTGAAGCTTTCTTT.

This chain uses TRBV2 with TRBJ2-7; 10 nucleotides align to TRBD2. V was pared by 8 bases and J by 2 bases, with 9 bases of the junction left unmatched. Germline V gene lookup returns CDR1 SNHLY and CDR2 FYNNEI. This CDR3 has 15 amino acids. The chain's CDR3 is CASATGTSATYEQYF. As DNA, the CDR3 is TGTGCCAGCGCTACCGGGACTAGCGCTACCTACGAGCAGTACTTC.

The V call is TRBV27, the J call TRBJ1-2; 10 positions match TRBD1. There are 15 residues in the CDR3. V shed 5 bases, J shed 4 bases, and the junction held 7 bases outside the gene matches. CDR1 and CDR2 (germline): MNHEY, SMNVEV (reference sequence). CDR3 protein: CASSVGTGESYGYTF. The CDR3 nucleotides are TGTGCCAGCAGTGTCGGGACAGGGGAGAGCTATGGCTACACCTTC.

The CDR3 DNA reads TGTGCCAGCAGTTCCGGTTTACAGGGGACTGAAGCTTTCTTT. Its translation: CASSSGLQGTEAFF. The V and J genes are TRBV6-6 and TRBJ1-1, with 7 bases that match TRBD1. V trimming: 4 bases; J trimming: 5 bases; junction bases outside the gene matches: 7. Germline-derived CDR1 and CDR2 are MNHNY and SVGAGI (reference sequence). The CDR3 sequence is 14 residues long.

V is TRBV7-6 and J is TRBJ1-1; a weak D match, TRBD1 (5 bases). V was pared by 1 base and J by 6 bases, with 9 bases between. Germline loops: CDR1 SGHVS, CDR2 FNYEAQ. The CDR3 covers 13 residues. In DNA form, the CDR3 reads TGTGCCAGCAGCTTAGGGGGAGGGGCTGAAGCTTTCTTT. This sequence encodes CASSLGGGAEAFF.

This clone was recorded once. This CDR3 is CASRPDRGDNSPLHF. In DNA, the CDR3 is TGCGCCAGCAGGCCAGACAGAGGCGATAATTCACCCCTCCACTTT. The gene calls are TRBV5-1 and TRBJ1-6; D possibly corresponds to TRBD1 (5 bases). CDR3 length equals 15 residues. CDR1 is SGHRS and CDR2 is YFSETQ in the germline V gene. Trimming left V 5 bases short and J 5 bases short, with 14 bases between.

This chain connects TRBV19 to TRBJ2-3, with a weak D call TRBD1 (5 bases). This CDR3 region has 14 residues. The germline gives CDR1 LNHDA, CDR2 SQIVND (reference sequence). V shed 4 bases and J shed 6 bases, with 14 bases lying between them. The CDR3 nucleotides are TGTGCCAGTAGTAAACGACAGAGCGCTGATACGCAGTATTTT. Its protein product is CASSKRQSADTQYF.

This chain connects TRBV28 to TRBJ1-5; no definite D call. This CDR3 has 12 amino acids. The germline V and J ends were trimmed by 8 bases and 9 bases, with 14 bases remaining between them. CDR1 MDHEN and CDR2 SYDVKM come from the germline V gene. In DNA form, the CDR3 reads TGTGCCAGCCGGGGAGGACTTAGGCCCCAGCATTTT. Protein: CASRGGLRPQHF.

About this clone: The sample carries other DNA sequences with the same CDR3. The V call is TRBV30, the J call TRBJ1-6, with TRBD1 matching 9 bases. After removal of 0 bases from V and 7 bases from J, the junction contained 4 bases not matched to a gene. The CDR3 sequence is 15 residues long. Germline CDR1 reads GTSNPN; CDR2 reads SVGIG (reference sequence). Here the CDR3 reads CAWSVLDRGNSPLHF. The CDR3 coding sequence is TGTGCCTGGAGTGTTTTGGACAGGGGAAATTCACCCCTCCACTTT.

The chain joins TRBV4-2 to TRBJ2-7, with unresolved D. CDR3 length: 13 residues. Germline-derived CDR1 and CDR2 are LGHNA and YNFKEQ. The V gene lost 3 bases and the J gene lost 4 bases, with 10 bases spanning the gap. In nucleotides, the CDR3 is TGTGCCAGCAGCCATATTTCCTTGTACGAGCAGTACTTC. It encodes CASSHISLYEQYF.

The chain couples TRBV2 to TRBJ1-1; D not resolved. Trimming took 1 base from V and 3 from J, leaving 12 bases between them. The CDR3 is 15 residues long. CDR1 and CDR2 from the germline V gene are SNHLY and FYNNEI. As DNA, the CDR3 is TGTGCCAGCAGTGAAGGGGTGGCCCGGGACACTGAAGCTTTCTTT. Translating it yields CASSEGVARDTEAFF.

The chain is built from TRBV21-1 and TRBJ2-7; the tabulated D call, TRBD2, remains unverified against the DNA. TRBV21-1 is reported as a pseudogene. The CDR3 spans 15 residues. The CDR3 nucleotides read TGTGCCAGCAGCAAAGGGGGGACTAGCGAGCACGAGCAGTACTTC. Translated, it gives CASSKGGTSEHEQYF.

This clone was seen only a few times. This sequence joins TRBV6-4 and TRBJ2-2, with D perhaps matching TRBD1 (5 bases). With 3 bases removed from V and 7 bases from J, the gap between germline ends came to 21 bases. The CDR3 consists of 17 residues. CDR1 and CDR2 (germline): MRHNA, SNTAGT. The CDR3 spells CASSERLGDSSGGELFF. CDR3 coding DNA: TGTGCCAGCAGTGAAAGGCTTGGAGACAGCTCCGGCGGGGAGCTGTTTTTT.

V and J are TRBV7-8 and TRBJ2-2; 12 positions match TRBD1. V lost 5 bases to trimming and J lost 7 bases; unmatched junction nucleotides: 8. The germline CDR1 and CDR2 sequences are SGHVS and FQNEAQ. There are 16 residues in the CDR3. The CDR3 sequence: CASSLRDRGLGGELFF. The CDR3 DNA sequence: TGTGCCAGCAGCCTACGGGACAGGGGGCTTGGCGGGGAGCTGTTTTTT.

V gene TRBV7-2 combines with J gene TRBJ1-1; tentatively, D is TRBD1 (6 bases). This CDR3 spans 14 amino acids. Looked up from germline, CDR1 is SGHTA and CDR2 is FQGNSA. The ends were cut back, 0 bases at V and 11 bases at J, with 16 bases in the middle. The CDR3 is CASSLAADRLEAFF. The CDR3 nucleotides read TGTGCCAGCAGCTTAGCCGCTGACAGGCTCGAGGCTTTCTTT. Filled out from reference TRBV7-2 and TRBJ1-1, the complete variable domain reads GAGVSQSPSNKVTEKGKDVELRCDPISGHTALYWYRQSLGQGLEFLIYFQGNSAPDKSGLPSDRFSAERTGGSVSTLTIQRTQQEDSAVYLCASSLAADRLEAFFGQGTRLTVV.